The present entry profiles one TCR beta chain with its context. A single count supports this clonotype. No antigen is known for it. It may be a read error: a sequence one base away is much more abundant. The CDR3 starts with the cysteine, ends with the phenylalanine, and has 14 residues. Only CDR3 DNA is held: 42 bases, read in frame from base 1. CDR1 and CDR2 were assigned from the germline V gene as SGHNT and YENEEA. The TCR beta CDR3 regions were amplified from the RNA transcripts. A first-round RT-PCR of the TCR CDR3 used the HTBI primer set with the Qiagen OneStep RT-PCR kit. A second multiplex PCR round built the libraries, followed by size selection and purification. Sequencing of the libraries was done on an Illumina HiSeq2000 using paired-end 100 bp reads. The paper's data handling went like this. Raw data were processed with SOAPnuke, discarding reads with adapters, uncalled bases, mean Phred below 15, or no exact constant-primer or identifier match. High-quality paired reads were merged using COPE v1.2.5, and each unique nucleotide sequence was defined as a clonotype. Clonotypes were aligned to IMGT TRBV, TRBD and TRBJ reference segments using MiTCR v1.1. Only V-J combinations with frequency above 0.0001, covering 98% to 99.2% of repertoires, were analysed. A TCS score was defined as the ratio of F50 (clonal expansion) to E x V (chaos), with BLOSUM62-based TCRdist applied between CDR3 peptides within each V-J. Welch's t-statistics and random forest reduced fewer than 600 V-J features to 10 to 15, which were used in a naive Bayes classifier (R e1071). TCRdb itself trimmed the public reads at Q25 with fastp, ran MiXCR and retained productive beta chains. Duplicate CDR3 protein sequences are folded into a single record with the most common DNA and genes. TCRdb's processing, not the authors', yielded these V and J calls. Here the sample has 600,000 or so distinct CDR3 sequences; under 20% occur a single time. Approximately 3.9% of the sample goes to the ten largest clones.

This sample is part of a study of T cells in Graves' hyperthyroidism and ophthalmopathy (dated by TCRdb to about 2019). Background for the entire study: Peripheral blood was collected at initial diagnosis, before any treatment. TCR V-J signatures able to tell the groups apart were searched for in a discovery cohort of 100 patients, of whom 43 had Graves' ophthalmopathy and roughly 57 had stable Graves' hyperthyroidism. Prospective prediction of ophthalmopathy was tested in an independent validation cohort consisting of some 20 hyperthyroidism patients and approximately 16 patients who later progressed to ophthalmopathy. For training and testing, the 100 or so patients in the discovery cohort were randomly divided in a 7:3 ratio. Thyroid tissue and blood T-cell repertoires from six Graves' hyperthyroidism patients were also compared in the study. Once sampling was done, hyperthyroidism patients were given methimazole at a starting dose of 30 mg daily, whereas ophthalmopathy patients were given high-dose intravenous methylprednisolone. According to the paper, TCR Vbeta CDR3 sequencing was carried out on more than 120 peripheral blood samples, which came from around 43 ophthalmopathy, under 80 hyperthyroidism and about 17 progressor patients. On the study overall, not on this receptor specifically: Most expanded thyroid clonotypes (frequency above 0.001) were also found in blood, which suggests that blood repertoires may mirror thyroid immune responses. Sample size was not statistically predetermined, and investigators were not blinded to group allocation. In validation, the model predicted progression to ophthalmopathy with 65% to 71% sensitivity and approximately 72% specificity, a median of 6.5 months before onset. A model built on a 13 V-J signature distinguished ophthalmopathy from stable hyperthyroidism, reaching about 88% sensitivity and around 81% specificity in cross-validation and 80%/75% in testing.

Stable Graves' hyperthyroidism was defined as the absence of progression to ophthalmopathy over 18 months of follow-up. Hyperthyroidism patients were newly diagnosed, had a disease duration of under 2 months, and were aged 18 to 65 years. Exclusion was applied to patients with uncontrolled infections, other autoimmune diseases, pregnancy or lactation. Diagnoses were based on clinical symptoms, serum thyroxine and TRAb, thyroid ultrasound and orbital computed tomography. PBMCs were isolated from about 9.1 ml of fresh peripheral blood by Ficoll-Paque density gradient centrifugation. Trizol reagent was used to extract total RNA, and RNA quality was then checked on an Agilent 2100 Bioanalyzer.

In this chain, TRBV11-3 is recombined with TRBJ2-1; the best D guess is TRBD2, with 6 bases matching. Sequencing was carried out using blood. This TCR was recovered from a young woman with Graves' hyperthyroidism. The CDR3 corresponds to CASSFRTTYSEQFF. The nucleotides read TGTGCCAGCAGCTTCAGGACTACCTACAGTGAGCAGTTCTTC.